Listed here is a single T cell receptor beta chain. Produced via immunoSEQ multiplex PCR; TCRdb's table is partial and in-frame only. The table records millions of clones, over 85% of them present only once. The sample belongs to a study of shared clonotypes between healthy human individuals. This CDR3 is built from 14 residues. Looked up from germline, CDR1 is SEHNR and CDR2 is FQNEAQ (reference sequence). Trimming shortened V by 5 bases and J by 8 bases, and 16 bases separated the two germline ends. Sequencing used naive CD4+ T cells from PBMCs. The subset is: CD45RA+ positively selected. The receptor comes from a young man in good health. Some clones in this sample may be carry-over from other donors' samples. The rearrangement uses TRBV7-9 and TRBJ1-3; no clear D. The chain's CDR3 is CASSPTRVYDTIYF. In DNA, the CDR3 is TGTGCCAGCAGCCCAACGCGAGTTTACGACACCATATATTTT.